The TCR beta chain described here comes from a study of blood T cell repertoires in COVID-19. Study at large: Whether acute or convalescent, the COVID-19 samples came from the United States, Italy and Spain.

Participants were placed into cohorts based on the clinical history they reported. In the original workflow: Estimated nucleated cell counts came from reference gene primer amplification. Some clones are missing from TCRdb's copy, which holds only in-frame ones; the method was immunoSEQ multiplex PCR. V and J calls and clone size are as listed in that table; D and trimming were resolved from the DNA. The sample has approximately 360,000 clones, around 87% seen once. The sequenced sample consisted of PBMCs or T cells enriched from blood (not recorded which). This TCR was recovered from a man in his forties or fifties in a cohort exposed to, infected with or recovered from COVID-19 (not recorded which).

CDR3 sequence (DNA): TGCGCCAGCAGCCCGACAGGGGGCAATCAGCCCCAGCATTTT. It translates to CASSPTGGNQPQHF. The gene calls are TRBV5-1 and TRBJ1-5, with 8 positions matching TRBD1. CDR3 length: 14 amino acids. Losses at the gene ends were 4 bases for V and 2 bases for J; bases not matched to a gene: 2. Looked up from germline, CDR1 is SGHRS and CDR2 is YFSETQ.